The T cell receptor (beta chain) described here comes from a study of graft-versus-host responses after intestinal transplantation. Study-wide context: Among the recipients, all got anti-thymocyte globulin induction and then tacrolimus and steroids for about 3 years.

Looked up from germline, CDR1 is SGHRS and CDR2 is YFSETQ. This CDR3 is built from 14 residues. The trim removed 3 bases at V and 10 bases at J, leaving 3 bases unmatched. Profiling relied on immunoSEQ multiplex PCR, and the TCRdb table lists in-frame clones only, not all of them. The table has around 110,000 clones, more than 80% seen once. The sample holds one count of this clone. Its matching antigen is unknown. This TCR derives from a human donor who was the organ donor for an intestinal transplant. J is TRBJ2-1 and V is TRBV5-1, with 14 bases aligning to TRBD2. This material consisted of unstimulated CD4+ T cells sorted from spleen or lymph node cells, taken before transplant. CDR3 sequence (DNA): TGCGCCAGCAGCTGGGGACTAGCGGGAGAAGAGCAGTTCTTC. It is translated as CASSWGLAGEEQFF.